The rows below give T cell receptor beta chains drawn from one sample of a study of shared clonotypes between healthy human individuals. Assay: immunoSEQ multiplex PCR; the TCRdb copy retains only in-frame clones and omits some. Of some 2 million clones in the sample, about 95% were seen once. Input material: naive CD8+ T cells sorted from blood. Receptors were obtained from a young man in good health. The CDR3 runs from the conserved cysteine through the conserved F or W. The D gene is left open where the match is weak.

NA,TRBV2,TRBJ2-7,CASSSLAGDAREQYF
NA,TRBV6-5,TRBJ2-3,CASSYGTSGDTQYF
NA,TRBV9,TRBJ2-2,CASSASGTHLAGELFF
TRBD1,TRBV19,TRBJ1-1,CASRWGDREEMNTEAFF
NA,TRBV2,TRBJ2-1,CASSPGVSYNEQFF
NA,TRBV7-2,TRBJ2-1,CASSLAWGAAGNEQFF
NA,TRBV2,TRBJ1-3,CASETGLAGNTIYF
NA,TRBV28,TRBJ2-6,CASSLRTNVLTF
NA,TRBV12-5,TRBJ2-2,CASGLGGLNTGELFF
NA,TRBV11-2,TRBJ1-1,CASSSSGVEAFF
NA,TRBV28,TRBJ2-6,CASSPIGWAGANVLTF
NA,TRBV27,TRBJ2-7,CASSFLGESEQYF
NA,TRBV4-1,TRBJ2-2,CASSQDIGELFF
NA,TRBV9,TRBJ1-2,CASSPSGGLNYGYTF
NA,TRBV7-2,TRBJ2-1,CASSASGSGLNEQFF
NA,TRBV27,TRBJ2-1,CASSLRQGHNEQFF
NA,TRBV4-1,TRBJ1-5,CASSQEEAWGASQPQHF
NA,TRBV25-1,TRBJ1-2,CAPGRGANYGYTF
NA,TRBV9,TRBJ1-1,CASSVASRLLNTEAFF
NA,TRBV2,TRBJ1-1,CASRMGTEAFF
NA,TRBV21-1,TRBJ2-7,CASSTRDRELYEQYF
NA,TRBV27,TRBJ2-7,CASSLQGSHEQYF
NA,TRBV11-3,TRBJ2-7,CASSLQHPRYGQYF
TRBD1,TRBV28,TRBJ2-7,CASRPQGEISEQYF
NA,TRBV5-6,TRBJ2-7,CASSLGVSSYEQYF
NA,TRBV29-1,TRBJ2-2,CSVEFRETSHTGELFF
NA,TRBV7-9,TRBJ1-5,CASSLGDFNQPQHF
NA,TRBV27,TRBJ2-7,CASSLTGEGYEQYF
TRBD1,TRBV4-1,TRBJ2-2,CASSQGTGSTGELFF
NA,TRBV29-1,TRBJ2-3,CSVEFGAGGNTDTQYF
NA,TRBV6-5,TRBJ2-2,CASSSILNTGELFF
NA,TRBV27,TRBJ2-7,CASSLGNEQYF
NA,TRBV5-8,TRBJ2-7,CASSLAGTLAYEQYF
NA,TRBV27,TRBJ1-3,CASSLSPGHPPGTIYF
NA,TRBV5-4,TRBJ2-7,CASSEDSSYEQYF
TRBD2,TRBV5-1,TRBJ2-3,CASRSTNLLAGLDTQYF
NA,TRBV10-3,TRBJ1-4,CAISDPGTNEKLFF
TRBD2,TRBV27,TRBJ2-1,CASSPLGGGNEQFF
NA,TRBV4-3,TRBJ2-2,CASSLGRTGELFF
NA,TRBV9,TRBJ2-5,CASSYLGGLQETQYF
NA,TRBV29-1,TRBJ2-3,CSVLSDTQYF
NA,TRBV4-1,TRBJ2-7,CASSPNHGGEQYF
TRBD1,TRBV7-9,TRBJ1-4,CASTVTGEEEKLFF
NA,TRBV6-5,TRBJ2-1,CASSYSGTFYNEQFF
NA,TRBV11-2,TRBJ2-7,CASSWEPGAEQYF